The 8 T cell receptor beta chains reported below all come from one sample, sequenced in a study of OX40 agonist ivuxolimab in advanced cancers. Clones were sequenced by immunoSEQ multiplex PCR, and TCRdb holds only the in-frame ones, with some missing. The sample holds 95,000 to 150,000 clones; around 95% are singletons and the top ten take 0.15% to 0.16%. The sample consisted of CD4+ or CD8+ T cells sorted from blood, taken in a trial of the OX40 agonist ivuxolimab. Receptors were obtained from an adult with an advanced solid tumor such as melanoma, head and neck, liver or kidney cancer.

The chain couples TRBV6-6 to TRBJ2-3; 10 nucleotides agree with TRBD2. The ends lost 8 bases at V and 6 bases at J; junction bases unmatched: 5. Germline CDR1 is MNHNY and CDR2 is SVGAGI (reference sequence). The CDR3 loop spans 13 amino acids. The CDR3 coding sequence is TGTGCCAGCTGGGCTAGCGGGAGTGATACGCAGTATTTT. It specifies CASWASGSDTQYF.

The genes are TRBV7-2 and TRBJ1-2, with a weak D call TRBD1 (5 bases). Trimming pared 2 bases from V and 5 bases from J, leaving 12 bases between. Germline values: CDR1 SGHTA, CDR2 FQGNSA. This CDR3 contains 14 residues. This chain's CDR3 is CASSLRGYAYGYTF. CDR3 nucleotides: TGTGCCAGCAGCTTACGGGGCTACGCTTATGGCTACACCTTC.

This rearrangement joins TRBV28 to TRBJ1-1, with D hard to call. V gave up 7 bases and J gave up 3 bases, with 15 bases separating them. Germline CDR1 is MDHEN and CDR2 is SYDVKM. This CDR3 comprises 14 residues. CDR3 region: CASTLRLGYTEAFF. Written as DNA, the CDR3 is TGTGCCAGCACCCTAAGACTCGGATACACTGAAGCTTTCTTT. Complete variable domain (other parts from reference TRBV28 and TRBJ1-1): DVKVTQSSRYLVKRTGEKVFLECVQDMDHENMFWYRQDPGLGLRLIYFSYDVKMKEKGDIPEGYSVSREKKERFSLILESASTNQTSMYLCASTLRLGYTEAFFGQGTRLTVV.

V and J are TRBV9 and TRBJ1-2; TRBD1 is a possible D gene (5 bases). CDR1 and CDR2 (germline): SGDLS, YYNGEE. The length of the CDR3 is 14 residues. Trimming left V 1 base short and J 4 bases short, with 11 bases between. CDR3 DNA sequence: TGTGCCAGCAGCGTAAATGGGGGACCCTATGGCTACACCTTC. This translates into CASSVNGGPYGYTF.

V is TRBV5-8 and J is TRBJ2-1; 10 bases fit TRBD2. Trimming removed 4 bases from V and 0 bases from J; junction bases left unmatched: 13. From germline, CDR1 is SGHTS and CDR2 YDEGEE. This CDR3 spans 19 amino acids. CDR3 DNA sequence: TGTGCCAGCAGCCCCGCCTATTCTAGCGGGGGCAGCTCCTACAATGAGCAGTTCTTC. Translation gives CASSPAYSSGGSSYNEQFF.

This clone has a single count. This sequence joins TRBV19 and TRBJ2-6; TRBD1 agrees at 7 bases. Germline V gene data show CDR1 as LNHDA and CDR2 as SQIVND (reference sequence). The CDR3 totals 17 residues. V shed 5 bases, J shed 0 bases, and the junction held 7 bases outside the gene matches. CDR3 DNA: TGTGCCAGTAGTGTCCCGGGACAGATCTCTGGGGCCAACGTCCTGACTTTC. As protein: CASSVPGQISGANVLTF.

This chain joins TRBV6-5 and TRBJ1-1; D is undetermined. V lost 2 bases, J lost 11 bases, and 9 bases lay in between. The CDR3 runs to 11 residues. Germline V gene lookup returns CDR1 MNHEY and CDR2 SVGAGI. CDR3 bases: TGTGCCAGCAGTTACAAGGATCAGGCTTTCTTT. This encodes CASSYKDQAFF.

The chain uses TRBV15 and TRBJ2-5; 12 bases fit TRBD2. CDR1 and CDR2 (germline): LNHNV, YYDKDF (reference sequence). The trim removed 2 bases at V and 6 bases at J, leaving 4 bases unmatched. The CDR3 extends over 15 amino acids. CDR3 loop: CATSRPSGGVKTQYF. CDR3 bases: TGTGCCACCAGCAGACCTAGCGGGGGGGTAAAGACCCAGTACTTC.